One sample yielded the 32 T cell receptor beta chains listed below, sequenced in a study of blood T cell repertoires in COVID-19 (TCRdb year 2020). Library method: the immunoSEQ multiplex PCR assay. In its TCRdb copy, this immuneACCESS table keeps in-frame sequences only and misses some clones. Where compared with another copy, unresolved V genes explain less than half of these, and the others have no known cause. Here the sample has around 260,000 clones; 88% occur a single time. The ten largest account for about 4% of the sample. The sequencing sample was made of peripheral blood. These receptors came from a man aged 60-69 years who had recovered from COVID-19.

The V call is TRBV5-1, the J call TRBJ2-7, with TRBD1 matching over 7 bases. CDR3 length equals 13 residues. CDR1 and CDR2 from the germline V gene are SGHRS and YFSETQ. The trim removed 3 bases at V and 3 bases at J, leaving 3 bases unmatched. This CDR3 reads CASSWDSYYEQYF. DNA for the CDR3: TGCGCCAGCAGCTGGGACAGTTACTACGAGCAGTACTTC.

This clone was counted between two and nine times. The chain is built from TRBV7-8 and TRBJ1-5; TRBD1 is a possible D gene (5 bases). Trimming pared 5 bases from V and 9 bases from J, leaving 23 bases between. CDR3 length: 16 amino acids. Germline assignment: CDR1 SGHVS and CDR2 FQNEAQ. CDR3 DNA sequence: TGTGCCAGCAGCCTGAGCACCGGGGGACCCCAAATGCCCCAGCATTTT. Amino acids: CASSLSTGGPQMPQHF.

The chain is built from TRBV7-9 and TRBJ2-7, with TRBD1 identical over 7 bases. CDR1 is SEHNR and CDR2 is FQNEAQ in the germline V gene (reference sequence). The CDR3 totals 15 residues. V trimming: 1 base; J trimming: 6 bases; junction bases outside the gene matches: 9. The CDR3 protein is CASSLGGQTSPEQYF. The CDR3 region has the DNA TGTGCCAGCAGCTTAGGGGGACAGACCTCTCCCGAGCAGTACTTC.

The chain employs TRBV6-5 and TRBJ1-3, with D uncertain. The length of the CDR3 is 16 residues. Germline V CDR1 and CDR2: MNHEY, SVGAGI. With 1 base removed from V and 1 base from J, the gap between germline ends came to 11 bases. The CDR3 here is CASSYLGPGSGNTIYF. CDR3 nucleotides: TGTGCCAGCAGTTACTTGGGTCCGGGGTCTGGAAACACCATATATTTT.

The chain joins TRBV15 to TRBJ1-5; D is unclear. Deletions cut 1 base from V and 3 bases from J, with 7 bases between. This CDR3 is 14 amino acids long. Germline-derived CDR1 and CDR2 are LNHNV and YYDKDF (reference sequence). CDR3 amino acids: CATSRGQDNQPQHF. CDR3 nucleotides: TGTGCCACCAGCAGAGGGCAGGACAATCAGCCCCAGCATTTT. Combining the CDR3 with reference TRBV15 and TRBJ1-5 gives the whole variable domain DAMVIQNPRYQVTQFGKPVTLSCSQTLNHNVMYWYQQKSSQAPKLLFHYYDKDFNNEADTPDNFQSRRPNTSFCFLDIRSPGLGDTAMYLCATSRGQDNQPQHFGDGTRLSIL.

V is TRBV5-1 and J is TRBJ2-1, with D possibly matching TRBD1 (6 bases). This CDR3 region has 14 residues. V lost 4 bases and J lost 4, with 12 bases in between. Germline V gene data show CDR1 as SGHRS and CDR2 as YFSETQ. As DNA, the CDR3 is TGCGCCAGCAGCCAATCTCAGGGGTACAATGAGCAGTTCTTC. Translating it yields CASSQSQGYNEQFF.

The chain has TRBV9 and TRBJ2-1, with D possibly matching TRBD2 (5 bases). Per germline, CDR1 SGDLS and CDR2 YYNGEE. The CDR3 length is 16 residues. V lost 3 bases, J lost 0 bases, and 13 bases lay in between. CDR3: CASSDFEGSSYNEQFF. CDR3 nucleotides: TGTGCCAGCAGCGATTTTGAGGGTAGCTCCTACAATGAGCAGTTCTTC.

The chain couples TRBV7-3 to TRBJ2-1; the match to TRBD2 covers 14 bases. The germline gives CDR1 SGHTA, CDR2 FQGTGA. The V gene end was trimmed by 5 bases and the J gene end by 2 bases; junction bases not matched to a gene: 5. This CDR3 has 17 residues. The DNA of the CDR3 is TGTGCCAGCAGCAAGACTAGCGGGGGGGCCACCTACAATGAGCAGTTCTTC. Amino acid sequence: CASSKTSGGATYNEQFF.

The chain joins TRBV7-2 to TRBJ2-2, with 9 bases aligning to TRBD2. The CDR3 runs 17 residues. From germline, CDR1 is SGHTA and CDR2 FQGNSA. Trimming took 1 base from V and 4 from J; bases not matched to a gene: 7. CDR3 nucleotide sequence: TGTGCCAGCAGCTTAGGATTAGCGGGGGCGGGCACCGGGGAGCTGTTTTTT. The encoded protein is CASSLGLAGAGTGELFF. The full variable domain, completed using reference TRBV7-2 and TRBJ2-2, is GAGVSQSPSNKVTEKGKDVELRCDPISGHTALYWYRQSLGQGLEFLIYFQGNSAPDKSGLPSDRFSAERTGGSVSTLTIQRTQQEDSAVYLCASSLGLAGAGTGELFFGEGSRLTVL.

The J gene is TRBJ1-6, the V gene TRBV9, with 10 nucleotides matching TRBD1. CDR1 and CDR2 from the germline V gene are SGDLS and YYNGEE. V trimming: 4 bases; J trimming: 7 bases; junction bases outside the gene matches: 11. CDR3 length: 17 residues. CDR3 region: CASSPWDRGTYNSPLHF. In DNA, the CDR3 is TGTGCCAGCAGCCCATGGGACAGGGGAACTTACAATTCACCCCTCCACTTT.

The genes are TRBV9 and TRBJ1-3; no reliable D call. Per the germline V gene, CDR1 is SGDLS and CDR2 is YYNGEE. The CDR3 length is 16 residues. The V end lost 1 base, the J end lost 3 bases, and 14 bases lay between the germline ends. The CDR3 spells CASSVSQAEIGNTIYF. The DNA for the CDR3 is TGTGCCAGCAGCGTATCCCAGGCTGAGATTGGAAACACCATATATTTT.

The chain uses TRBV28 and TRBJ2-1; D possibly corresponds to TRBD1 (6 bases). Germline CDR1 and CDR2: MDHEN and SYDVKM. The V end was cut by 11 bases, the J end by 2 bases, with 19 bases between. This CDR3 has 15 amino acids. The CDR3 sequence: CASPPRGRPYNEQFF. DNA for the CDR3: TGTGCCTCCCCACCCAGGGGCCGGCCCTACAATGAGCAGTTCTTC.

The genes are TRBV6-2 or TRBV6-3 and TRBJ2-6; TRBD2 matches at 13 bases. The junction had 3 bases not matched to a gene; V was cut back by 2 bases and J by 2 bases. Germline CDR1 reads MNHEY; CDR2 reads SVGEGT. The CDR3 sequence is 18 residues long. In nucleotides, the CDR3 is TGTGCCAGCAGTTACGGACTAGCGGGGGATCCTGGGGCCAACGTCCTGACTTTC. Translating it yields CASSYGLAGDPGANVLTF.

The V call is TRBV27, the J call TRBJ1-4; D possibly corresponds to TRBD1 (5 bases). The CDR3 spans 14 residues. Germline assignment: CDR1 MNHEY and CDR2 SMNVEV (reference sequence). V lost 6 bases, J lost 1 base, and 9 bases lay in between. CDR3 in DNA: TGTGCCAGCAGCTTGACAGAAACTAATGAAAAACTGTTTTTT. It translates to CASSLTETNEKLFF.

The chain recombines TRBV27 with TRBJ1-1; possibly TRBD1 for D (5 bases). CDR1 is MNHEY, CDR2 SMNVEV, per germline (reference sequence). Trimming shortened V by 7 bases and J by 0 bases, and 15 bases separated the two germline ends. This CDR3 spans 15 amino acids. This CDR3 is CASTYWGRVNTEAFF. CDR3 DNA sequence: TGTGCCAGCACTTACTGGGGCAGGGTGAACACTGAAGCTTTCTTT.

The CDR3 loop is CASSLGGRTNEQFF. CDR3 coding DNA: TGCGCCAGCAGCTTGGGGGGGCGCACCAATGAGCAGTTCTTC. The chain joins TRBV5-1 to TRBJ2-1; D might be TRBD1 (6 bases). Looked up from germline, CDR1 is SGHRS and CDR2 is YFSETQ. With 0 bases removed from V and 6 bases from J, the gap between germline ends came to 10 bases. This CDR3 contains 14 residues.

V and J are TRBV7-9 and TRBJ1-1; D is unresolved. This CDR3 has 15 amino acids. Trimming pared 0 bases from V and 1 base from J, leaving 9 bases between. Germline values: CDR1 SEHNR, CDR2 FQNEAQ (reference sequence). The CDR3 DNA follows: TGTGCCAGCAGCTTAGCTAACCCTAAGAACACTGAAGCTTTCTTT. Protein: CASSLANPKNTEAFF.

The CDR3 region has the DNA TGCGCCAGCAGGTTGACAGGGACCGGAGAGACCCAGTACTTC. This translates into CASRLTGTGETQYF. This chain links TRBV5-1 with TRBJ2-5; 7 bases fit TRBD1. The V and J ends lost 5 bases and 4 bases, in that order; junction bases with no gene match: 8. Per germline, CDR1 SGHRS and CDR2 YFSETQ. This CDR3 has 14 residues.

This clone was seen only once. The chain couples TRBV27 to TRBJ1-4; TRBD1 is a possible D gene (5 bases). V lost 7 bases, J lost 8 bases, and 11 bases lay in between. The CDR3 consists of 12 residues. CDR1 MNHEY and CDR2 SMNVEV come from the germline V gene (reference sequence). DNA for the CDR3: TGTGCCAGCACGACAGTGGGGGAAAAACTGTTTTTT. Residues: CASTTVGEKLFF.

The chain has TRBV18 and TRBJ1-6; D unclear. Trimming shortened V by 10 bases and J by 0 bases, and 10 bases separated the two germline ends. Germline loops: CDR1 KGHSH, CDR2 LQKENI. This CDR3 has 14 amino acids. CDR3 nucleotide sequence: TGTGCCACCACGGGAGACTCCTATAATTCACCCCTCCACTTT. Encoded protein: CATTGDSYNSPLHF.

The genes are TRBV12-1 and TRBJ2-3; TRBD2 is taken as the D call from the table, unchecked against the DNA. TRBV12-1 is assigned pseudogene status. The length of the CDR3 is 20 residues. The CDR3 coding sequence is TGTGCCAGCAGCATCGGGACTAGCGATCAGTCTGGGGGGGACACAGATACGCAGTATTTT. This encodes CASSIGTSDQSGGDTDTQYF.

The chain couples TRBV7-9 to TRBJ1-5; TRBD1 aligns across 7 bases. CDR1 and CDR2 (germline): SEHNR, FQNEAQ (reference sequence). The V gene end was trimmed by 5 bases and the J gene end by 4 bases; junction bases not matched to a gene: 11. This CDR3 comprises 16 residues. The CDR3 reads CASSPLQQGSNQPQHF. The CDR3 nucleotides read TGTGCCAGCAGCCCCCTCCAACAGGGGTCTAATCAGCCCCAGCATTTT.

The chain uses TRBV30 and TRBJ2-3, with TRBD2 matching 8 bases. This CDR3 spans 14 amino acids. Germline V lookup: CDR1 GTSNPN, CDR2 SVGIG (reference sequence). V gave up 2 bases and J gave up 5 bases; unmatched junction bases: 6. Here the CDR3 reads CAWSRTGGEDTQYF. CDR3 DNA sequence: TGTGCCTGGAGTAGGACGGGGGGGGAAGATACGCAGTATTTT.

V and J are TRBV6-5 and TRBJ1-4; D unresolved. Germline CDR1 reads MNHEY; CDR2 reads SVGAGI. Deletions cut 4 bases from V and 8 bases from J, with 17 bases between. This CDR3 spans 15 amino acids. CDR3 in amino acids: CASSSRSGRWEKLFF. CDR3 bases: TGTGCCAGCAGTTCCCGTTCTGGGAGATGGGAAAAACTGTTTTTT.

The genes are TRBV11-2 and TRBJ1-1; D possibly corresponds to TRBD1 (6 bases). The CDR3 totals 13 residues. Per germline, CDR1 SGHAT and CDR2 FQNNGV. Trimming shortened V by 5 bases and J by 11 bases, and 18 bases separated the two germline ends. The CDR3 spells CASSPIQGGGAFF. CDR3 in DNA: TGTGCCAGCAGCCCGATACAGGGCGGCGGGGCTTTCTTT.

This chain uses TRBV19 with TRBJ2-1, with 7 bases fitting TRBD2. Germline V gene data show CDR1 as LNHDA and CDR2 as SQIVND (reference sequence). CDR3 length: 15 residues. With V trimmed by 6 bases and J by 5 bases, 10 bases remained unmatched. The DNA of the CDR3 is TGTGCCAGTAGCACCGGGGGGACGATCAACAATGAGCAGTTCTTC. Protein sequence: CASSTGGTINNEQFF.

The V call is TRBV6-4, the J call TRBJ1-2; maybe TRBD1 (5 bases). Germline V gene lookup returns CDR1 MRHNA and CDR2 SNTAGT. The CDR3 has 14 amino acids. V lost 6 bases and J lost 4, with 15 bases in between. This chain's CDR3 is CASRITGASYGYTF. CDR3 bases: TGTGCCAGCAGAATAACAGGAGCTAGCTATGGCTACACCTTC.

The V and J genes are TRBV19 and TRBJ1-2; the match to TRBD1 covers 8 bases. The CDR3 contains 15 residues. Trimming cost V 4 bases and J 0 bases; bases outside gene matches: 4. CDR1 and CDR2 from the germline V gene are LNHDA and SQIVND (reference sequence). The CDR3 region has the DNA TGTGCCAGTAGTACGGGACAGGACTCTAACTATGGCTACACCTTC. Protein sequence: CASSTGQDSNYGYTF.

This clone was seen only once. The V call is TRBV2, the J call TRBJ2-7; tentatively, D is TRBD2 (6 bases). Trimming took off 4 bases at V and 3 bases at J, with 7 bases between the two ends. This CDR3 has 12 amino acids. Germline lookup yields CDR1 SNHLY and CDR2 FYNNEI. CDR3: CASSGTNYEQYF. In DNA, the CDR3 is TGTGCCAGCAGTGGGACTAACTACGAGCAGTACTTC.

The chain has TRBV2 and TRBJ2-2, with 7 bases lining up with TRBD1. There are 15 residues in the CDR3. J gave up 5 bases and V 4 bases, and 7 bases lay outside the gene matches. Germline-derived CDR1 and CDR2 are SNHLY and FYNNEI. This chain's CDR3 is CASSATGESTGELFF. Here the CDR3 DNA reads TGTGCCAGCAGTGCTACAGGGGAATCAACCGGGGAGCTGTTTTTT.

The chain uses TRBV3-1 (or the pseudogene TRBV3-2) and TRBJ2-1; 7 bases are shared with TRBD2. Germline loops: CDR1 LGHDT, CDR2 YNNKEL (reference sequence). The CDR3 consists of 17 residues. The ends lost 4 bases at V and 1 base at J; junction bases unmatched: 10. CDR3 sequence: CASSPAGARGSYNEQFF. The CDR3 nucleotides read TGTGCCAGCAGCCCGGCGGGAGCTCGCGGGTCCTACAATGAGCAGTTCTTC.

The rearrangement links TRBV11-2 to TRBJ2-5; unclear D gene. Germline-derived CDR1 and CDR2 are SGHAT and FQNNGV. V was trimmed by 5 bases and J by 5 bases, leaving 6 bases between them. The CDR3 extends over 11 amino acids. The DNA for the CDR3 is TGTGCCAGCAGCGCGGCGGAGACCCAGTACTTC. As protein: CASSAAETQYF. Full variable domain (remainder filled in from reference TRBV11-2 and TRBJ2-5): EAGVAQSPRYKIIEKRQSVAFWCNPISGHATLYWYQQILGQGPKLLIQFQNNGVVDDSQLPKDRFSAERLKGVDSTLKIQPAKLEDSAVYLCASSAAETQYFGPGTRLLVL.